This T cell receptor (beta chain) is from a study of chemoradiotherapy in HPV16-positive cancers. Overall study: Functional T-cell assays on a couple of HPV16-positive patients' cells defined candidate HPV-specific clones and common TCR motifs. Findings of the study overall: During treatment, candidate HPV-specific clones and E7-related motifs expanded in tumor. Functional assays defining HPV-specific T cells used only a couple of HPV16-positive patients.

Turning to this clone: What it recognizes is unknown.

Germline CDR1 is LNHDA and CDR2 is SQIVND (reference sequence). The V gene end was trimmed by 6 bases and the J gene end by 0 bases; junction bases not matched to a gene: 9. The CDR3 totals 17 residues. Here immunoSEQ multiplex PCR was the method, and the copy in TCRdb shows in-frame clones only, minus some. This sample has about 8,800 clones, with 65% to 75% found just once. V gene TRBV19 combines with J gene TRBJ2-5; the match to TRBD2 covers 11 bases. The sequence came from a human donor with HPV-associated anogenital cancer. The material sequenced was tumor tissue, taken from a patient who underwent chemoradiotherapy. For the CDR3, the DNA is TGTGCCAGTAGGCCAACCAGACTAGCGGGAAACCAAGAGACCCAGTACTTC. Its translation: CASRPTRLAGNQETQYF.